These T cell receptor beta chains were read from a single sample in a study of T cells in Graves' hyperthyroidism and ophthalmopathy. TCRdb re-analysed the multiplex PCR reads in MiXCR, keeping a single row per CDR3 protein. The repertoire holds hundreds of thousands of distinct CDR3 sequences, with around 16% as singletons. Source material: blood. These receptors came from a woman in her twenties or thirties with Graves' hyperthyroidism. CDR3s include the opening cysteine and the closing phenylalanine or tryptophan. A D gene is named only where the DNA matches it firmly.

V gene	J gene	D gene	CDR3 protein
TRBV7-9	TRBJ1-2	TRBD1	CASSLSTRTGPDYGYTF
TRBV29-1	TRBJ1-1	NA	CSVEDGAAEAFF
TRBV2	TRBJ1-4	NA	CASGRALRSEKLFF
TRBV4-2	TRBJ2-7	NA	CASGNLGGSYEQYF
TRBV3-1	TRBJ2-5	TRBD2	CASSQGLAGVTQYF
TRBV28	TRBJ2-7	TRBD1	CASSSTSDRVGEQYF
TRBV2	TRBJ1-4	NA	CASSDASGYSNEKLFF
TRBV7-3	TRBJ2-1	NA	CASSRVSGDNEQFF
TRBV20-1	TRBJ1-5	NA	CSATTDPDQPQHF
TRBV6-2/TRBV6-3	TRBJ2-1	NA	CASSLDSPTDEQFF
TRBV5-1	TRBJ2-5	TRBD2	CASSLLAGVYAETQYF
TRBV30	TRBJ2-7	NA	CAWSGNEQYF
TRBV12-3/TRBV12-4	TRBJ2-5	TRBD1	CASSSRTGGVHETQYF
TRBV29-1	TRBJ1-1	NA	CSGAGTTEAFF
TRBV30	TRBJ1-2	NA	CAWRQGDGYTF
TRBV24-1	TRBJ2-3	NA	CATSPDRSYTDTQYF
TRBV7-2	TRBJ1-2	NA	CASSFTHGYTF
TRBV30	TRBJ1-5	TRBD1	CAWSGGTENNQPQHF
TRBV6-1	TRBJ2-5	TRBD1	CASSTGRTGRQETQYF
TRBV7-9	TRBJ1-1	TRBD1	CASSSGQGRRAFF
TRBV27	TRBJ1-2	NA	CASRDREFYGYTF
TRBV2	TRBJ2-7	NA	CASSSGLKTYEQYF
TRBV20-1	TRBJ2-1	TRBD2	CSAVAGVRYNEQFF
TRBV7-3	TRBJ2-2	NA	CASSLSPGDTNTGELFF
TRBV15	TRBJ2-3	NA	CATSRDISSIRRLVDTQYF
TRBV30	TRBJ1-3	NA	CAWPGDSGNTIYF
TRBV18	TRBJ2-2	NA	CASQKRAPNTGELFF
TRBV3-1	TRBJ2-3	NA	CASSQGGLAPPSTDTQYF
TRBV10-3	TRBJ2-1	TRBD1	CAISESVQGDQFF
TRBV5-1	TRBJ2-5	NA	CASSVALSLGETQYF
TRBV20-1	TRBJ1-1	NA	CSASRWNTEAFF
TRBV6-1	TRBJ2-3	TRBD2	CASHPSGSYTQYF
TRBV20-1	TRBJ1-2	NA	CSASVPEGYGYTF
TRBV30	TRBJ2-7	NA	CAWSVGSGWGSF
TRBV7-9	TRBJ2-7	NA	CASSRSGPEHEQYF
TRBV7-9	TRBJ2-1	NA	CASQEITFYNEQFF
TRBV5-1	TRBJ2-3	TRBD1	CASSAGTGAKGTQYF
TRBV12-3/TRBV12-4	TRBJ2-5	NA	CASSLWGAETQYF
TRBV20-1	TRBJ2-3	NA	CSAPSTYTDTQYF
TRBV28	TRBJ1-1	TRBD1	CASSIRQGAAFF
TRBV28	TRBJ1-4	TRBD1	CASSPRDSINEKLFF
TRBV15	TRBJ2-7	NA	CATSSRRQGEQYF
TRBV6-4	TRBJ2-1	TRBD2	CASVKGGSVDNEQFF
TRBV4-3	TRBJ2-1	TRBD2	CASSRLAGSYNEQFF
TRBV20-1	TRBJ2-4	TRBD2	CSAGTSGRENIQYF
TRBV7-9	TRBJ2-6	TRBD2	CASRGLAGEGAPGANVLTF
TRBV28	TRBJ2-1	NA	CASTSLRGSEQFF
TRBV6-1	TRBJ1-6	TRBD1	CATRSRDRLTNSPLHF
TRBV28	TRBJ1-5	NA	CASQGFSNQPQHF
TRBV4-1	TRBJ2-7	NA	CASSQGAGQSYEQYF
TRBV19	TRBJ2-7	TRBD2	CASSVTTGTSGEQYF
TRBV27	TRBJ2-6	NA	CASSSLLGANVLTF
TRBV20-1	TRBJ1-1	NA	CSATFQPNTEAFF